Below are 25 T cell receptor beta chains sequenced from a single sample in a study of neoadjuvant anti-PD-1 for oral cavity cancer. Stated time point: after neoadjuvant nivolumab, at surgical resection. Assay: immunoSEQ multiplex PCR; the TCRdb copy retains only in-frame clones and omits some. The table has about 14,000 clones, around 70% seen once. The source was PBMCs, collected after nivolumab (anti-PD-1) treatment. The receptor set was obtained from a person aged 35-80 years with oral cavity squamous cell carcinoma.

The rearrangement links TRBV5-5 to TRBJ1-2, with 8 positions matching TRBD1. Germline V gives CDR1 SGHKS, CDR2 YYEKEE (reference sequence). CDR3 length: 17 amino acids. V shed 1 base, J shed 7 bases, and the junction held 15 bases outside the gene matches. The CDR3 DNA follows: TGTGCCAGCAGCTTGTATCTGTTGAGACAGGGGATCGTTGGCTACACCTTC. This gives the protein CASSLYLLRQGIVGYTF.

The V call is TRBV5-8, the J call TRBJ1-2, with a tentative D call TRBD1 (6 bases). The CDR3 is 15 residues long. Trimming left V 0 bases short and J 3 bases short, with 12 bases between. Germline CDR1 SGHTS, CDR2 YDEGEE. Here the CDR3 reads CASSLAGAHYYGYTF. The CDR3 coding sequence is TGTGCCAGCAGCTTGGCAGGGGCGCACTACTATGGCTACACCTTC.

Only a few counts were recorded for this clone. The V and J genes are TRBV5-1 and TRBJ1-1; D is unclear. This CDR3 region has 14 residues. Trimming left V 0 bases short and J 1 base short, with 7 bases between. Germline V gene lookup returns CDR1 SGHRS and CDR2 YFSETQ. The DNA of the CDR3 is TGCGCCAGCAGCTTGGGGGTAGGGAACACTGAAGCTTTCTTT. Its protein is CASSLGVGNTEAFF.

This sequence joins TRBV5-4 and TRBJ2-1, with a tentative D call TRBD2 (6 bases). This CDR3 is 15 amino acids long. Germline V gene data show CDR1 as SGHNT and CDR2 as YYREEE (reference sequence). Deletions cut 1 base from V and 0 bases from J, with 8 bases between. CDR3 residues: CASSLLGGSYNEQFF. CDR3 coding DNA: TGTGCCAGCAGCTTGTTGGGAGGCTCCTACAATGAGCAGTTCTTC.

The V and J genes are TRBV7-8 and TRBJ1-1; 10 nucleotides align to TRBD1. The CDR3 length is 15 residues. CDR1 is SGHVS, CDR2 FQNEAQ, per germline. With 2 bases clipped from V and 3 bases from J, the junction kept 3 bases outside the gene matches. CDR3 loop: CASSLRDRGYTEAFF. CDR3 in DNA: TGTGCCAGCAGCTTACGGGACAGGGGATACACTGAAGCTTTCTTT.

For the CDR3, the DNA is TGCGCCAGCAGCACAGCGGGAGGGCCCTACGAGCAGTACTTC. Amino acids: CASSTAGGPYEQYF. V gene TRBV5-1 combines with J gene TRBJ2-7, with TRBD2 identical over 10 bases. This CDR3 has 14 amino acids. The germline CDR1 and CDR2 sequences are SGHRS and YFSETQ. V trimming: 4 bases; J trimming: 2 bases; junction bases outside the gene matches: 3.

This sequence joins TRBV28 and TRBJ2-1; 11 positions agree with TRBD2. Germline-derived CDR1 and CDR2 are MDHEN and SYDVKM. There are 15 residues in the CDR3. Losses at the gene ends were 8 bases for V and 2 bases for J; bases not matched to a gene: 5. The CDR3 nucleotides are TGTGCCAGCTGCCTTAGCGGGAGGGCCTACAATGAGCAGTTCTTC. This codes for CASCLSGRAYNEQFF.

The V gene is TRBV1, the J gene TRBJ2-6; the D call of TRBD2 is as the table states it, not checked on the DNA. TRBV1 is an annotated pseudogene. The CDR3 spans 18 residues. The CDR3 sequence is CTSSQELPGVSGANVLTF. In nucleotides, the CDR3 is TGCACCAGCAGCCAAGAGTTGCCGGGAGTCTCTGGGGCCAACGTCCTGACTTTC.

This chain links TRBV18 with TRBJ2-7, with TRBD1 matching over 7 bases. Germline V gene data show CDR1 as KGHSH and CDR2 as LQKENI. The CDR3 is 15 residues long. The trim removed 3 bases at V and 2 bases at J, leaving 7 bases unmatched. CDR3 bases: TGTGCCAGCTCACCGACAGGGCCTTCTACCTACGAGCAGTACTTC. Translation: CASSPTGPSTYEQYF.

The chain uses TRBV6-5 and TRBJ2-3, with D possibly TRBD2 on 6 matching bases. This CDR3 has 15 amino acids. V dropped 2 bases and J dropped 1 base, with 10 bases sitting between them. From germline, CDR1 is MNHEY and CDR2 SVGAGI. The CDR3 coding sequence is TGTGCCAGCAGTTACACGACTAGACGCACAGATACGCAGTATTTT. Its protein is CASSYTTRRTDTQYF.

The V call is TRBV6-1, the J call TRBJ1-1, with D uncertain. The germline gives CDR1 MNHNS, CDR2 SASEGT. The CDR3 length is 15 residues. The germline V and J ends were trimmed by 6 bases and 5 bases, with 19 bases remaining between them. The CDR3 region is CASSTQSHPGTEAFF. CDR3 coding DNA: TGTGCCAGCAGCACTCAATCCCACCCGGGAACTGAAGCTTTCTTT.

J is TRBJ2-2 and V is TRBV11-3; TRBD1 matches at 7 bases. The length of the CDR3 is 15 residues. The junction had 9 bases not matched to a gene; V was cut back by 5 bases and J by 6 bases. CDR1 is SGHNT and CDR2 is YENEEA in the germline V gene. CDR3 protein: CASSRSLGQPGELFF. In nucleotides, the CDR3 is TGTGCCAGCAGCCGCAGCCTGGGACAGCCCGGGGAGCTGTTTTTT.

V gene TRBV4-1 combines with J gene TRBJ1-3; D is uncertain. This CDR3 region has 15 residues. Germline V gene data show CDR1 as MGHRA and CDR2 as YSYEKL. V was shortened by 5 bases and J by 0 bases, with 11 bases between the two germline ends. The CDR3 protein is CASSVSENSGNTIYF. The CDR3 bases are TGCGCCAGCAGCGTCTCGGAGAACTCTGGAAACACCATATATTTT.

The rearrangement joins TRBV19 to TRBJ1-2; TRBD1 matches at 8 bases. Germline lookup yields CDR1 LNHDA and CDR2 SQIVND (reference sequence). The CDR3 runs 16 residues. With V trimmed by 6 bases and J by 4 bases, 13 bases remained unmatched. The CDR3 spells CASRLRTGTHGYGYTF. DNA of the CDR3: TGTGCCAGTAGACTAAGGACAGGGACGCACGGCTATGGCTACACCTTC.

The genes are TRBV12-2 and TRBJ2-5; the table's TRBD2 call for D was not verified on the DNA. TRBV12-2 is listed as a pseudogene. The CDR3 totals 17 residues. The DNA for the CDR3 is TGTGCAAGTCGCTCCACCCAACTAGCGGGAGTCGGAGAGACCCAGTACTTC. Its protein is CASRSTQLAGVGETQYF.

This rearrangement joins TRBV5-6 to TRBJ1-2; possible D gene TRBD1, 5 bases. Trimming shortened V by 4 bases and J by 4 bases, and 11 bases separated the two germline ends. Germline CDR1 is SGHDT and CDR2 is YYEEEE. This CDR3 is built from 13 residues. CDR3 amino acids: CASSDGTTYGYTF. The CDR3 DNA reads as TGTGCCAGCAGCGACGGGACGACCTATGGCTACACCTTC.

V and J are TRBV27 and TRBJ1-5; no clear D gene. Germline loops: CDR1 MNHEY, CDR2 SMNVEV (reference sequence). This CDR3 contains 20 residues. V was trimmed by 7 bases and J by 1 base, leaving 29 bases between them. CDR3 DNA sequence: TGTGCCAGCACAGTTCTCTGTGATCGATGTATCCCGTCCAGCAATCAGCCCCAGCATTTT. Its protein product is CASTVLCDRCIPSSNQPQHF.

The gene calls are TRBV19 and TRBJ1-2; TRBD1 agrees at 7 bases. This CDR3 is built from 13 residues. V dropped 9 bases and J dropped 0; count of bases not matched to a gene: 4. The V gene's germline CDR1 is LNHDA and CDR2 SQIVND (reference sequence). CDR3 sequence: CASRTGANYGYTF. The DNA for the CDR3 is TGTGCCAGCCGAACAGGGGCTAACTATGGCTACACCTTC.

Here the CDR3 DNA reads TGTGCCAGCAGAACTAGGAGCGGGGTTTACTACGAGCAGTACTTC. The encoded protein is CASRTRSGVYYEQYF. The rearrangement links TRBV27 to TRBJ2-7; 7 bases are shared with TRBD2. The trim removed 6 bases at V and 3 bases at J, leaving 11 bases unmatched. The CDR3 totals 15 residues. Germline V gives CDR1 MNHEY, CDR2 SMNVEV (reference sequence).

For the CDR3, the DNA is TGTGCCAGCAGCGTAACCCCGGGACTGAGCTACGAGCAGTACTTC. Its translation: CASSVTPGLSYEQYF. The V call is TRBV9, the J call TRBJ2-7, with D possibly being TRBD2 (6 bases). Trimming left V 1 base short and J 3 bases short, with 14 bases between. Germline V gives CDR1 SGDLS, CDR2 YYNGEE. This CDR3 has 15 amino acids.

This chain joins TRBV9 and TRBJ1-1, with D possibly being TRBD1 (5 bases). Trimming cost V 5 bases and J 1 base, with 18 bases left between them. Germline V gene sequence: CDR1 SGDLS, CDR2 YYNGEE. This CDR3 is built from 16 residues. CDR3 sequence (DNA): TGTGCCAGCAGTGATTTTAAAGGACACCCGAACACTGAAGCTTTCTTT. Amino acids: CASSDFKGHPNTEAFF.

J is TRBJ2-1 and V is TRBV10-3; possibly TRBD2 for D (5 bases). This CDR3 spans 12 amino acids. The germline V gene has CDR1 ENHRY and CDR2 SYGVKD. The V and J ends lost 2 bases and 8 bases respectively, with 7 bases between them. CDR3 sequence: CAISEGSHEQFF. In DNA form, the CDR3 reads TGTGCCATCAGTGAGGGGAGCCATGAGCAGTTCTTC.

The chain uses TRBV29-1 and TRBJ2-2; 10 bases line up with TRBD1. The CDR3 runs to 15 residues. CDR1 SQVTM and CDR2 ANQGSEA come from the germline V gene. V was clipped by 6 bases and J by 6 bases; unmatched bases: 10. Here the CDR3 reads CSVTTGTGVSGELFF. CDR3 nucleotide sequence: TGCAGCGTCACCACCGGGACAGGGGTTTCCGGGGAGCTGTTTTTT.

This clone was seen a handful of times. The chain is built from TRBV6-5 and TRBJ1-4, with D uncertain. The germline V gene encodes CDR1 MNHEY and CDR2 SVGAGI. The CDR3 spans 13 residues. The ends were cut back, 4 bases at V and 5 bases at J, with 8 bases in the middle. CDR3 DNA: TGTGCCAGCAGTTCCGGCCTCAATGAAAAACTGTTTTTT. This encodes CASSSGLNEKLFF.

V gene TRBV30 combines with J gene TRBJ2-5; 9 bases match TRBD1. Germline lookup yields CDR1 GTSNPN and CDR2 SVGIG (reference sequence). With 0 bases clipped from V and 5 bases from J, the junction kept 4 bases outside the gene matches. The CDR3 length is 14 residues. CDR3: CAWSVLTGGETQYF. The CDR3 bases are TGTGCCTGGAGTGTACTGACAGGGGGGGAGACCCAGTACTTC. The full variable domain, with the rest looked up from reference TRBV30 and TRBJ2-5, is SQTIHQWPATLVQPVGSPLSLECTVEGTSNPNLYWYRQAAGRGLQLLFYSVGIGQISSEVPQNLSASRPQDRQFILSSKKLLLSDSGFYLCAWSVLTGGETQYFGPGTRLLVL.